This TCR beta chain was retrieved from a study of shared clonotypes between healthy human individuals. Assay runs were performed at deep level. Sequenced by immunoSEQ multiplex PCR; TCRdb stores in-frame clones only, minus some. Of approximately 2.4 million clones in the sample, around 95% were seen once. Germline trimming cut 6 bases from V and 11 bases from J; bases unmatched to any gene: 2. The CDR3 covers 11 residues. Germline CDR1 GTSNPN, CDR2 SVGIG (reference sequence). A word on this clone: Its antigen is currently unknown.

Study observations and caveats: Collection of samples was limited to blood; tissue repertoires likely differ. Investigators expected sequencing depth to affect clonotype sharing among donors.

Each sample came from a Caucasian adult donor living in Nashville, Tennessee. The rearrangement uses TRBV30 and TRBJ1-6; 9 bases align to TRBD1. This receptor was obtained from a man between 18 and 35 years old in good health. The sample taken for sequencing was naive CD4+ T cells sorted from blood. Subset denoted: CD45RA+ positively selected. The CDR3 loop is CACGTGPPLHF. The CDR3 bases are TGTGCCTGCGGGACAGGGCCACCCCTCCACTTT. The full variable domain, with the rest looked up from reference TRBV30 and TRBJ1-6, is SQTIHQWPATLVQPVGSPLSLECTVEGTSNPNLYWYRQAAGRGLQLLFYSVGIGQISSEVPQNLSASRPQDRQFILSSKKLLLSDSGFYLCACGTGPPLHFGNGTRLTVT.